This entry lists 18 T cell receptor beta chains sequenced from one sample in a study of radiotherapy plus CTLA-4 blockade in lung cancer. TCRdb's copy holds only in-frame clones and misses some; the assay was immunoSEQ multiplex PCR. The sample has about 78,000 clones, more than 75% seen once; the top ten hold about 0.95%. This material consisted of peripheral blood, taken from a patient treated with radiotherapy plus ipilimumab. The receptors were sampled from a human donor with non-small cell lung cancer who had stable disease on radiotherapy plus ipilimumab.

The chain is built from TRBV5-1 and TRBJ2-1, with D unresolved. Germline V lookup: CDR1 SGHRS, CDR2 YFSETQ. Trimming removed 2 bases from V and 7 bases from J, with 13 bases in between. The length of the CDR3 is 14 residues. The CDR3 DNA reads TGCGCCAGCAGCTTAAACTCCCCCCAGAATGAGCAGTTCTTC. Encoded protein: CASSLNSPQNEQFF.

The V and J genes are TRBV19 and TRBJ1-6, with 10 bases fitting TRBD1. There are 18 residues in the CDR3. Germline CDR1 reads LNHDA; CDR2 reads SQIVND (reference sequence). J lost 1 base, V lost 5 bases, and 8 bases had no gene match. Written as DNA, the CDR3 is TGTGCCAGTAGTCCTGGACAGGGGGGTGGGTCCTATAATTCACCCCTCCACTTT. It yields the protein CASSPGQGGGSYNSPLHF. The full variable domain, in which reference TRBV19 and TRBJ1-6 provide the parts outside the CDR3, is DGGITQSPKYLFRKEGQNVTLSCEQNLNHDAMYWYRQDPGQGLRLIYYSQIVNDFQKGDIAEGYSVSREKKESFPLTVTSAQKNPTAFYLCASSPGQGGGSYNSPLHFGNGTRLTVT.

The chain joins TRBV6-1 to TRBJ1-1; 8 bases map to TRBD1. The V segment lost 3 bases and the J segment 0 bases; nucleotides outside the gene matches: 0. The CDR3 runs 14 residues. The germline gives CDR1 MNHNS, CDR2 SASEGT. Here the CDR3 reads CASSEDRVNTEAFF. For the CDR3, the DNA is TGTGCCAGCAGTGAGGACAGGGTGAACACTGAAGCTTTCTTT.

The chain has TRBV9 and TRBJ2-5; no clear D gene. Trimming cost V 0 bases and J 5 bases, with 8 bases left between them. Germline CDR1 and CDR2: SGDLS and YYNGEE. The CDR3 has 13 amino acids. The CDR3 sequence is CASSVGTRETQYF. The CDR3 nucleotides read TGTGCCAGCAGCGTAGGAACTCGGGAGACCCAGTACTTC.

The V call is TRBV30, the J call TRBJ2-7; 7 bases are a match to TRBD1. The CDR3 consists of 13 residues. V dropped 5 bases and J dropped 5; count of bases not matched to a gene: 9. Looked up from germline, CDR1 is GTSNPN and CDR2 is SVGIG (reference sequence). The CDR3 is CAWAIDRVNEQYF. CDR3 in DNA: TGTGCCTGGGCGATCGACAGGGTCAACGAGCAGTACTTC.

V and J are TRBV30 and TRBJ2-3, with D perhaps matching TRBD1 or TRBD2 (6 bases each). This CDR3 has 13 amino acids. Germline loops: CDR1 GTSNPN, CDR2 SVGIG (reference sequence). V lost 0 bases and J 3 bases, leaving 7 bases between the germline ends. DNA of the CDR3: TGTGCCTGGAGTGTAGGGGGGACAGATACGCAGTATTTT. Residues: CAWSVGGTDTQYF.

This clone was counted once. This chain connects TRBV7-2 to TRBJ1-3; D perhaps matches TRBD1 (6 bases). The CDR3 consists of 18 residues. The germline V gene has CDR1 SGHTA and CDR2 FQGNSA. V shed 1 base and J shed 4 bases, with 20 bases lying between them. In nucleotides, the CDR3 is TGTGCCAGCAGCTTAGAATGGGGGGCGATGAAACGGGGAAACACCATATATTTT. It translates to CASSLEWGAMKRGNTIYF.

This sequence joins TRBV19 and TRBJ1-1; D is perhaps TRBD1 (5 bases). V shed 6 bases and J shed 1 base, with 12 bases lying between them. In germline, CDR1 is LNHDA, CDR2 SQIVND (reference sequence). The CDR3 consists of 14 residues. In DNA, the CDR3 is TGTGCCAGTAGACCTGACAGCCCGAACACTGAAGCTTTCTTT. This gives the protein CASRPDSPNTEAFF.

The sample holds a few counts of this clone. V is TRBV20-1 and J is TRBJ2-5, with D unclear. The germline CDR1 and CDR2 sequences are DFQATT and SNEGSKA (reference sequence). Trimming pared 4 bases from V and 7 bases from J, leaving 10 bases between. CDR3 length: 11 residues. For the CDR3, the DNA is TGCAGTGCTAATGACGCATGGACCCAGTACTTC. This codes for CSANDAWTQYF.

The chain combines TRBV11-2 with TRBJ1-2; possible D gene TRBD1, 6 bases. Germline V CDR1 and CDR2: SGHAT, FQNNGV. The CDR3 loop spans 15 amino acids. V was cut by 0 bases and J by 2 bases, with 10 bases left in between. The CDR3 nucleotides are TGTGCCAGCAGCTTAGATCCCGGACAGAACTATGGCTACACCTTC. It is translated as CASSLDPGQNYGYTF.

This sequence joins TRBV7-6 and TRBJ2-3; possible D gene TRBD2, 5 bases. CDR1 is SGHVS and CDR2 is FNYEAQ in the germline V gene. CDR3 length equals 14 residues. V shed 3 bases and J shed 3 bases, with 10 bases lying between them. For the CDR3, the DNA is TGTGCCAGCAGCTTTGGGAGTTCAACAGATACGCAGTATTTT. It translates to CASSFGSSTDTQYF.

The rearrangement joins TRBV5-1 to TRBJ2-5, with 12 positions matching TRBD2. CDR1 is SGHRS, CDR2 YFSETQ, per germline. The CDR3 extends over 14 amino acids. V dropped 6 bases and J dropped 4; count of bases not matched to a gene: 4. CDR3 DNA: TGCGCCAGCACAGGACTAGCGGGGCCAGAGACCCAGTACTTC. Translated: CASTGLAGPETQYF.

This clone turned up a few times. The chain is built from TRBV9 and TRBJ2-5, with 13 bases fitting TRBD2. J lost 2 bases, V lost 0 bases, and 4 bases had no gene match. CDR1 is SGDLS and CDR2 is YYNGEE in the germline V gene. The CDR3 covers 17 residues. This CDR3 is CASSVGSLAGGQETQYF. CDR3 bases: TGTGCCAGCAGCGTAGGGTCACTAGCGGGGGGGCAAGAGACCCAGTACTTC.

The CDR3 loop reads CASMRVGEKLFF. The CDR3 nucleotides are TGTGCCAGCATGCGGGTCGGTGAAAAACTGTTTTTT. The chain joins TRBV2 to TRBJ1-4; D not certain. The V gene lost 7 bases and the J gene lost 7 bases, with 10 bases spanning the gap. There are 12 residues in the CDR3. Germline V lookup: CDR1 SNHLY, CDR2 FYNNEI.

The CDR3 region is CASSQKIRQSRDTEAFF. The CDR3 DNA is TGTGCCAGCAGCCAAAAAATCCGACAATCCCGGGACACTGAAGCTTTCTTT. The chain couples TRBV5-4 to TRBJ1-1; no clear D. Deletions cut 4 bases from V and 3 bases from J, with 22 bases between. CDR1 is SGHNT and CDR2 is YYREEE in the germline V gene (reference sequence). The CDR3 runs to 17 residues. The full variable domain, in which reference TRBV5-4 and TRBJ1-1 provide the parts outside the CDR3, is ETGVTQSPTHLIKTRGQQVTLRCSSQSGHNTVSWYQQALGQGPQFIFQYYREEENGRGNFPPRFSGLQFPNYSSELNVNALELDDSALYLCASSQKIRQSRDTEAFFGQGTRLTVV.

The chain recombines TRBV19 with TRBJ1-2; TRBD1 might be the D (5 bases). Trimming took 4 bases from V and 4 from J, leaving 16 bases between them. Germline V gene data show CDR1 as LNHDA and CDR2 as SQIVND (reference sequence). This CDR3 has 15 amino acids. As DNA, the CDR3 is TGTGCCAGTAGTAGTCAACTAGTGGGGGGCTATGGCTACACCTTC. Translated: CASSSQLVGGYGYTF.

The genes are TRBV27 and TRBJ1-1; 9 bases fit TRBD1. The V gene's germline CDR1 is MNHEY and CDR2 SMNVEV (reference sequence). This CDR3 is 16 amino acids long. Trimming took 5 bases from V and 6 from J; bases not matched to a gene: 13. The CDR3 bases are TGTGCCAGCAGTCTGTCGTTGGGACAGGGAACCTCTGAAGCTTTCTTT. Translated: CASSLSLGQGTSEAFF.

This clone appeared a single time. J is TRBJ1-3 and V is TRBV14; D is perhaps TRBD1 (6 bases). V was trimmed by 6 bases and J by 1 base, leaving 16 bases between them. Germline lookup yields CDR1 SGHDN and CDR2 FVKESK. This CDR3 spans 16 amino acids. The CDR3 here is CASRDDLQGSGNTIYF. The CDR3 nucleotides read TGTGCCAGCAGGGATGATCTACAGGGTTCTGGAAACACCATATATTTT.